The 4 T cell receptor beta chains given below trace back to one sample, sequenced in a study of chemoradiotherapy in HPV16-positive cancers. Profiled with immunoSEQ multiplex PCR; TCRdb holds only in-frame clones, not every one. This table has about 7,400 clones, roughly four fifths appearing once. The sample here was tumor tissue, taken from a patient who underwent chemoradiotherapy. Every receptor here comes from a human donor with HPV-associated anogenital cancer.

The rearrangement uses TRBV6-6 and TRBJ2-7, with D maybe TRBD1 (5 bases). V was clipped by 0 bases and J by 2 bases, with 11 bases between them. The CDR3 is 15 amino acids. Germline V gene lookup returns CDR1 MNHNY and CDR2 SVGAGI (reference sequence). The CDR3 bases are TGTGCCAGCAGTTACTCGACAGCGACAACCTACGAGCAGTACTTC. Its protein is CASSYSTATTYEQYF.

The chain combines TRBV23-1 with TRBJ1-2; TRBD1 aligns across 7 bases. TRBV23-1 belongs to the ORF category, with a function that is uncertain. With V trimmed by 2 bases and J by 5 bases, 20 bases remained unmatched. This CDR3 has 19 residues. In DNA form, the CDR3 reads TGCGCCAGCAGTCAAGGCCCCTCCTGGGCAGGGGGAATGAGGTATGGCTACACCTTC. Its protein product is CASSQGPSWAGGMRYGYTF.

V is TRBV19 and J is TRBJ1-1, with 7 bases lining up with TRBD1. The CDR3 consists of 17 residues. After removal of 1 base from V and 3 bases from J, the junction contained 11 bases not matched to a gene. In germline, CDR1 is LNHDA, CDR2 SQIVND (reference sequence). The CDR3 reads CASSIVGWDSGYTEAFF. Written as DNA, the CDR3 is TGTGCCAGTAGTATAGTAGGGTGGGACAGCGGGTACACTGAAGCTTTCTTT. The full variable domain, in which reference TRBV19 and TRBJ1-1 provide the parts outside the CDR3, is DGGITQSPKYLFRKEGQNVTLSCEQNLNHDAMYWYRQDPGQGLRLIYYSQIVNDFQKGDIAEGYSVSREKKESFPLTVTSAQKNPTAFYLCASSIVGWDSGYTEAFFGQGTRLTVV.

In DNA form, the CDR3 reads TGTGCCAGCAGCTTGGGAACACAGGGGGGTAGCAATCAGCCCCAGCATTTT. This translates into CASSLGTQGGSNQPQHF. This chain uses TRBV5-5 with TRBJ1-5; 8 nucleotides align to TRBD1. Germline assignment: CDR1 SGHKS and CDR2 YYEKEE (reference sequence). The V and J ends lost 0 bases and 0 bases, in that order; junction bases with no gene match: 5. There are 17 residues in the CDR3.